A single sample gave rise to the 5 T cell receptor beta chains below, sequenced in a study of T cells in localized non-small cell lung cancer. Assay used: immunoSEQ multiplex PCR; TCRdb lists only in-frame clones, some missing. Of about 640 clones in the sample, more than 20% are singletons; the top ten hold 15% to 19%. This material consisted of normal lung tissue next to the tumor, taken before any cancer treatment. Receptors were obtained from a woman aged 40 to 75 with stage I squamous cell lung carcinoma.

The V gene is TRBV11-3, the J gene TRBJ2-1; 10 bases line up with TRBD2. V lost 0 bases and J lost 12; bases outside the gene matches: 8. Germline loops: CDR1 SGHNT, CDR2 YENEEA. The CDR3 length is 15 residues. The DNA of the CDR3 is TGTGCCAGCAGCTTAGAAACTAGCGGGACCCTCGGGCAGTTCTTC. Amino acids: CASSLETSGTLGQFF.

The chain joins TRBV30 to TRBJ1-2; no definite D call. Germline loops: CDR1 GTSNPN, CDR2 SVGIG (reference sequence). V lost 8 bases to trimming and J lost 3 bases, with 10 bases between them. This CDR3 is 11 amino acids long. The CDR3 bases are TGTGCCCAGTCAGGAGACTATGGCTACACCTTC. Translation: CAQSGDYGYTF.

This clone was observed a few times. J is TRBJ1-5 and V is TRBV6-8; the D gene is possibly TRBD1 (5 bases). CDR1 is MNHGY, CDR2 SAAAGT, per germline. The CDR3 runs 14 residues. V lost 2 bases and J 3 bases, leaving 8 bases between the germline ends. As DNA, the CDR3 is TGTGCCAGCAGTTACGGGGGATACAATCAGCCCCAGCATTTT. This sequence encodes CASSYGGYNQPQHF.

This clone is large within its sample. The chain combines TRBV6-8 with TRBJ1-6; no clear D gene. This CDR3 region has 16 residues. The V end was cut by 6 bases, the J end by 5 bases, with 17 bases between. The germline V gene encodes CDR1 MNHGY and CDR2 SAAAGT. CDR3 in DNA: TGTGCCAGCAGCCTAGACCGAGGTCGAGATAATTCACCCCTCCACTTT. Its protein is CASSLDRGRDNSPLHF.

Judged by abundance, this clone is medium-sized. CDR3 amino acids: CASSGRGTVNTGELFF. The DNA of the CDR3 is TGTGCCAGCAGCGGTCGTGGGACAGTCAACACCGGGGAGCTGTTTTTT. V usage is TRBV9 and J usage is TRBJ2-2, with 7 nucleotides matching TRBD1. V dropped 3 bases and J dropped 2; count of bases not matched to a gene: 7. CDR3 length: 16 residues. Germline lookup yields CDR1 SGDLS and CDR2 YYNGEE.